This T cell receptor (beta chain) was observed in a study of cytomegalovirus exposure and HLA in healthy donors. Study overall: In a later analysis, the roughly 130 validation repertoires were reported to have used the same platform as the 650 to 800 first-cohort repertoires. Study conclusions and caveats: In vitro confirmation showed a few CMV-associated chains to be CMV antigen specific. 164 TCR beta chains were listed as cytomegalovirus-associated. Accounts indicate the classifier identified cytomegalovirus status with strong specificity and sensitivity.

The trim removed 5 bases at V and 5 bases at J, leaving 5 bases unmatched. CDR3 length equals 13 residues. CDR1 and CDR2 from the germline V gene are SEHNR and FQNEAQ (reference sequence). Using immunoSEQ multiplex PCR, the repertoire was profiled, and TCRdb retains in-frame clones only, with some absent. The repertoire holds more than 200,000 clones, with roughly 88% as singletons. For this clone: No antigen is known for it.

This receptor was identified in a woman aged 30 to 39 in good health and CMV-seronegative. Sequenced input: PBMCs. The rearrangement links TRBV7-9 to TRBJ2-5; 7 bases line up with TRBD2. CDR3 in DNA: TGTGCCAGCAGCCAAGGCGGGAGCGAGACCCAGTACTTC. Translated, it gives CASSQGGSETQYF.